These 17 T cell receptor beta chains originate from one sample sequenced in a study of T cell repertoires in cytomegalovirus infection. A single record per CDR3 protein comes from TCRdb applying MiXCR to the reads. The sample has approximately 500,000 distinct CDR3 sequences; more than 15% are singletons. The sample taken for sequencing was CD8+ T cells from PBMCs. These receptors were obtained from a human donor in good health (CMV status not recorded). Some clones in this sample may be carry-over from other donors' samples.

The chain joins TRBV9 to TRBJ1-3; 7 positions match TRBD1. J lost 0 bases, V lost 2 bases, and 2 bases had no gene match. CDR1 and CDR2 (germline): SGDLS, YYNGEE. This CDR3 comprises 15 residues. The CDR3 protein is CASSVGQSSGNTIYF. CDR3 bases: TGTGCCAGCAGCGTGGGACAGAGCTCTGGAAACACCATATATTTT. The whole variable domain, filled in from reference TRBV9 and TRBJ1-3, reads DSGVTQTPKHLITATGQRVTLRCSPRSGDLSVYWYQQSLDQGLQFLIQYYNGEERAKGNILERFSAQQFPDLHSELNLSSLELGDSALYFCASSVGQSSGNTIYFGEGSWLTVV.

This clonotype was detected a few times. This chain links TRBV6-1 with TRBJ2-3, with a possible D match to TRBD2 (5 bases). Germline values: CDR1 MNHNS, CDR2 SASEGT. With 6 bases removed from V and 3 bases from J, the gap between germline ends came to 22 bases. The CDR3 has 17 residues. The DNA for the CDR3 is TGTGCCAGCAGAGGACCCTACTCCCCTCAGCGGACAGATACGCAGTATTTT. As protein: CASRGPYSPQRTDTQYF.

This clonotype occurred a few times. The V gene is TRBV6-5, the J gene TRBJ1-2; weak D call: TRBD1 (6 bases). Germline V gene data show CDR1 as MNHEY and CDR2 as SVGAGI. Trimming took 2 bases from V and 2 from J, leaving 15 bases between them. This CDR3 has 16 residues. In DNA form, the CDR3 reads TGTGCCAGCAGTTACACCTCCGGGACAATAAACTATGGCTACACCTTC. It specifies CASSYTSGTINYGYTF.

Many counts were recorded for this clonotype. The chain has TRBV7-8 and TRBJ2-3; 9 bases map to TRBD2. The length of the CDR3 is 18 residues. J was trimmed by 3 bases and V by 3 bases; bases with no gene match: 13. Germline V CDR1 and CDR2: SGHVS, FQNEAQ. In DNA, the CDR3 is TGTGCCAGCAGCTTGCGGGCGACCGGGACTAGCCCGACAGATACGCAGTATTTT. Amino acid sequence: CASSLRATGTSPTDTQYF. The full variable domain, rest sourced from reference TRBV7-8 and TRBJ2-3, is GAGVSQSPRYKVAKRGQDVALRCDPISGHVSLFWYQQALGQGPEFLTYFQNEAQLDKSGLPSDRFFAERPEGSVSTLKIQRTQQEDSAVYLCASSLRATGTSPTDTQYFGPGTRLTVL.

This clonotype was counted only a few times. The CDR3 region has the DNA TGTGCCAGCAGCTACCGGGGGGCGATGAACGAGCAGTACTTC. As protein: CASSYRGAMNEQYF. J is TRBJ2-7 and V is TRBV27; D might be TRBD2 (7 bases). The germline V and J ends were trimmed by 6 bases and 5 bases, with 17 bases remaining between them. Germline V gene lookup returns CDR1 MNHEY and CDR2 SMNVEV (reference sequence). CDR3 length equals 14 residues.

The V and J genes are TRBV28 and TRBJ2-1, with 10 bases lining up with TRBD1. The CDR3 totals 14 residues. CDR1 and CDR2 (germline): MDHEN, SYDVKM. V lost 6 bases and J lost 6; bases outside the gene matches: 5. Here the CDR3 DNA reads TGTGCCAGCAGGGGGACAGGGGTGGTCAATGAGCAGTTCTTC. As protein: CASRGTGVVNEQFF.

This sequence joins TRBV5-4 and TRBJ2-3; no firm D call. V lost 2 bases to trimming and J lost 2 bases, with 12 bases between them. The germline V gene encodes CDR1 SGHNT and CDR2 YYREEE (reference sequence). CDR3 size: 15 residues. Here the CDR3 reads CASSFLTAVTDTQYF. CDR3 nucleotides: TGTGCCAGCAGCTTCCTAACGGCCGTCACAGATACGCAGTATTTT.

This clonotype appeared a few times. The gene calls are TRBV28 and TRBJ2-7; D might be TRBD2 (6 bases). This CDR3 spans 13 amino acids. Germline CDR1 and CDR2: MDHEN and SYDVKM. V was clipped by 8 bases and J by 4 bases, with 15 bases between them. The CDR3 coding sequence is TGTGCCAGCTCCCTCCCCCGGGGGTACGAGCAGTACTTC. Amino acids: CASSLPRGYEQYF.

This clonotype was observed at least ten times. The chain is built from TRBV28 and TRBJ2-5; 11 bases align to TRBD2. CDR1 and CDR2 (germline): MDHEN, SYDVKM. The CDR3 is 15 residues long. V dropped 1 base and J dropped 3; count of bases not matched to a gene: 1. The CDR3 DNA is TGTGCCAGCAGTTTATTAGCGGGAGGGAAAGAGACCCAGTACTTC. Translation gives CASSLLAGGKETQYF. Together with reference TRBV28 and TRBJ2-5, the CDR3 gives the full variable domain: DVKVTQSSRYLVKRTGEKVFLECVQDMDHENMFWYRQDPGLGLRLIYFSYDVKMKEKGDIPEGYSVSREKKERFSLILESASTNQTSMYLCASSLLAGGKETQYFGPGTRLLVL.

Of note for this clonotype: This clone may be a read error of a much larger clone one base away. The chain carries TRBV6-5 and TRBJ1-1; 9 nucleotides match TRBD1. The V gene's germline CDR1 is MNHEY and CDR2 SVGAGI. Trimming took 4 bases from V and 4 from J; bases not matched to a gene: 10. The CDR3 is made up of 16 amino acids. The CDR3 nucleotides are TGTGCCAGCAGTTCGCATCAGGGACAGGGTGGCACTGAAGCTTTCTTT. This encodes CASSSHQGQGGTEAFF.

This clonotype was recorded a few times. This chain connects TRBV6-1 to TRBJ2-1; 8 bases are a match to TRBD1. The length of the CDR3 is 15 residues. V gave up 2 bases and J gave up 4 bases; unmatched junction bases: 4. CDR1 is MNHNS, CDR2 SASEGT, per germline. This CDR3 is CASSEQGASYNEQFF. The DNA of the CDR3 is TGTGCCAGCAGTGAACAGGGGGCGAGTTACAATGAGCAGTTCTTC.

Many counts were recorded for this clonotype. V is TRBV6-5 and J is TRBJ1-1; D possibly corresponds to TRBD1 (6 bases). V lost 2 bases to trimming and J lost 1 base, with 11 bases between them. Germline V gene data show CDR1 as MNHEY and CDR2 as SVGAGI. The CDR3 spans 15 residues. The CDR3 sequence: CASSYSTGTNTEAFF. The CDR3 DNA follows: TGTGCCAGCAGTTACAGCACAGGGACGAACACTGAAGCTTTCTTT.

This clonotype appeared a few times. This rearrangement joins TRBV5-6 to TRBJ2-2; D is perhaps TRBD1 (6 bases). Trimming took off 5 bases at V and 5 bases at J, with 19 bases between the two ends. Looked up from germline, CDR1 is SGHDT and CDR2 is YYEEEE. The CDR3 is 16 amino acids. The CDR3 DNA reads as TGTGCCAGCAGTCCATCAACAGGGTTAAGGACCGGGGAGCTGTTTTTT. It specifies CASSPSTGLRTGELFF. Full variable domain (rest looked up from reference TRBV5-6 and TRBJ2-2): DAGVTQSPTHLIKTRGQQVTLRCSPKSGHDTVSWYQQALGQGPQFIFQYYEEEERQRGNFPDRFSGHQFPNYSSELNVNALLLGDSALYLCASSPSTGLRTGELFFGEGSRLTVL.

This clonotype has a count of ten or more. The chain recombines TRBV7-3 with TRBJ2-3; 7 nucleotides match TRBD2. Germline assignment: CDR1 SGHTA and CDR2 FQGTGA. Trimming removed 1 base from V and 5 bases from J; junction bases left unmatched: 9. CDR3 length: 16 residues. The CDR3 coding sequence is TGTGCCAGCAGCTTAAATGGGGGAGGGCCTAGAGATACGCAGTATTTT. Translated: CASSLNGGGPRDTQYF.

This clonotype was counted at least ten times. The J gene is TRBJ2-7, the V gene TRBV27; TRBD1 matches at 12 bases. Germline-derived CDR1 and CDR2 are MNHEY and SMNVEV (reference sequence). The CDR3 is 14 residues long. V trimming: 8 bases; J trimming: 4 bases; junction bases outside the gene matches: 6. The CDR3 DNA reads TGTGCCAGCGCCTTGGGACAGGGGGCGTACGAGCAGTACTTC. The encoded protein is CASALGQGAYEQYF.

The J gene is TRBJ2-1, the V gene TRBV13; D not resolved. CDR3 length: 12 residues. V lost 2 bases to trimming and J lost 10 bases, with 9 bases between them. Germline CDR1 and CDR2: PRHDT and FYEKMQ (reference sequence). CDR3 loop: CASSLLYSEQFF. CDR3 DNA sequence: TGTGCCAGCAGCTTACTCTACTCAGAGCAGTTCTTC.

In this sample, this clonotype turned up many times. V is TRBV7-6 and J is TRBJ2-2; 11 bases agree with TRBD2. Looked up from germline, CDR1 is SGHVS and CDR2 is FNYEAQ. CDR3 size: 20 residues. Trimming removed 2 bases from V and 4 bases from J; junction bases left unmatched: 15. CDR3 protein: CASSLYTSGSSRIRTGELFF. The CDR3 coding sequence is TGTGCCAGCAGCTTATACACTAGCGGGAGCTCTAGGATACGCACCGGGGAGCTGTTTTTT.